The T cell receptor (beta chain) under discussion was sequenced for a study of radiotherapy plus CTLA-4 blockade in lung cancer. Study background: Among patients, under 20% showed objective responses, and about 30% had disease control. Study-wide points: How blood T cell clones changed early, along with interferon-beta, reportedly forecast response best. Tumor-origin TCR clones grew in blood after radiotherapy plus ipilimumab.

A remark on this clone: Its antigen is unknown.

Patients in the study, people with chemo-refractory metastatic non-small-cell lung cancer, received focal radiation plus ipilimumab CTLA-4 blockade. Here immunoSEQ multiplex PCR was the method, and the copy in TCRdb shows in-frame clones only, minus some. The table records roughly 110,000 clones, more than 75% of them present only once. V was pared by 6 bases and J by 3 bases, with 21 bases between. CDR3 length equals 16 residues. The germline CDR1 and CDR2 sequences are KGHSH and LQKENI. The TCR sequence derives from a human donor with non-small cell lung cancer that progressed on radiotherapy plus ipilimumab. Some clones in this sample may be carry-over from other donors' samples. The sequences come from peripheral blood, collected from a patient treated with radiotherapy plus ipilimumab. The V gene is TRBV18, the J gene TRBJ2-7, with D hard to call. The CDR3 is CASSIGSCAGDYEQYF. The DNA of the CDR3 is TGTGCCAGCTCCATAGGTAGTTGCGCAGGCGACTACGAGCAGTACTTC.